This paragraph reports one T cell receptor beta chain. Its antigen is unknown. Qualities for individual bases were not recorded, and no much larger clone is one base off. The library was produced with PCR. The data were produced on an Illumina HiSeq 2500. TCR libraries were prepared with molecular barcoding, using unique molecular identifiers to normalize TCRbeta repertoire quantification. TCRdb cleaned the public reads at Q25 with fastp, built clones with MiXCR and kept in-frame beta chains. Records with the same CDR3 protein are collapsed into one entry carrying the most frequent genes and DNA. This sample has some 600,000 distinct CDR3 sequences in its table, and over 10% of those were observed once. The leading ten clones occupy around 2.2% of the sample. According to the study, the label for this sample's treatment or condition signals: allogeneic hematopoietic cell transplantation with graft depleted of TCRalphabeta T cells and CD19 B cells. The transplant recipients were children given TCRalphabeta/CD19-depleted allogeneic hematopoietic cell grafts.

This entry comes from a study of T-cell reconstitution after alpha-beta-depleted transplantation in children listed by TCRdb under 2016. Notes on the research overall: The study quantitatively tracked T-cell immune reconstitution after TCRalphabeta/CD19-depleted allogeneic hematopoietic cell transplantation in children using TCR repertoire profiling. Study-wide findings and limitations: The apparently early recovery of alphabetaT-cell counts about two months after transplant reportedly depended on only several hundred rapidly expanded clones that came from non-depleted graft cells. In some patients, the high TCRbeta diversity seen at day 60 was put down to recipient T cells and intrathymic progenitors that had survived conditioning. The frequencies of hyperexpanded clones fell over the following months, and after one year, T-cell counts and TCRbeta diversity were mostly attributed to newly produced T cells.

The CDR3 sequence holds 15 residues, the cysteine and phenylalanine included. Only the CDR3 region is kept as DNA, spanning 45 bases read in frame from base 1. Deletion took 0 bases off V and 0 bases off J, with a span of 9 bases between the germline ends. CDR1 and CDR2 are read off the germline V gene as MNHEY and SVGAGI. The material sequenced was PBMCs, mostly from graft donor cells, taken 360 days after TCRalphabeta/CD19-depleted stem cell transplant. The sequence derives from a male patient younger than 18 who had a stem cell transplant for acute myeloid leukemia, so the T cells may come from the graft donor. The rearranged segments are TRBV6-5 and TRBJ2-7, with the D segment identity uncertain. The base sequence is TGTGCCAGCAGTTACTCGGCAGACCTCTCCTACGAGCAGTACTTC. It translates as CASSYSADLSYEQYF.